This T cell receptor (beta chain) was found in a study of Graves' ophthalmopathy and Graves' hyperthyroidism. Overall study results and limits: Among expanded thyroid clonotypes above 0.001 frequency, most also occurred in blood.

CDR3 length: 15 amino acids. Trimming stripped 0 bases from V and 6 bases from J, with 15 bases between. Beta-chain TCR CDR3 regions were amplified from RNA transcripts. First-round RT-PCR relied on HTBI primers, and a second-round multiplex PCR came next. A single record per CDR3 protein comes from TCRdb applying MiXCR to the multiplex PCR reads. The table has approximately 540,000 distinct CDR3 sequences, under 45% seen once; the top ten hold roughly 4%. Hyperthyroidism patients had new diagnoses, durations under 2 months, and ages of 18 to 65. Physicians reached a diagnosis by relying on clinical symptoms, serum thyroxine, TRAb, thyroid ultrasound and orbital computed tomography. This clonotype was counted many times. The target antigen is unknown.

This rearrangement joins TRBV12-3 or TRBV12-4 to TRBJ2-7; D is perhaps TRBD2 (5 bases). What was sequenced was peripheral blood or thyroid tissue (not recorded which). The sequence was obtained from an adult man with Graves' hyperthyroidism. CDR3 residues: CASSLAAIARGEQYF. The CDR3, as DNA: TGTGCCAGCAGTTTAGCTGCGATAGCTCGGGGCGAGCAGTACTTC.